A selection of T cell receptor beta chains follows, all from one sample in a study of T cells in Graves' hyperthyroidism and ophthalmopathy. TCRdb re-derived calls from the multiplex PCR reads in MiXCR, one entry per CDR3 protein. The sample holds approximately 380,000 distinct CDR3 sequences, roughly 20% seen once. Sequenced input: blood. The receptors here all came from a man younger than 35 with Graves' ophthalmopathy. CDR3s include the opening cysteine and the closing phenylalanine or tryptophan. A D gene is named only where the DNA matches it firmly. Clone size is not always given. Where it is, it says once, few, many or a class for expanded clones.

CDR3aa: CASSAQGNYGYTEAFF
CDR3nt: TGTGCCAGCAGCGCACAGGGGAACTATGGCTACACTGAAGCTTTCTTT
j_gene: TRBJ1-1
v_gene: TRBV11-1
d_gene: TRBD1
abundance: NA

CDR3aa: CASSFSGLSTDTQYF
CDR3nt: TGTGCCAGCAGCTTTTCAGGGCTAAGCACAGATACGCAGTATTTT
j_gene: TRBJ2-3
v_gene: TRBV2
d_gene: NA
abundance: NA

CDR3aa: CASSQVEWPLGTQYF
CDR3nt: TGTGCCAGCAGCCAAGTTGAGTGGCCCCTTGGGACCCAGTACTTC
j_gene: TRBJ2-5
v_gene: TRBV14
d_gene: NA
abundance: many

CDR3aa: CASSNRGEGNTEAFF
CDR3nt: TGCGCCAGCAGCAACAGGGGCGAGGGAAACACTGAAGCTTTCTTT
j_gene: TRBJ1-1
v_gene: TRBV5-1
d_gene: TRBD1
abundance: few

CDR3aa: CASSYSGWNTEAFF
CDR3nt: TGTGCCAGCAGTTATTCCGGGTGGAACACTGAAGCTTTCTTT
j_gene: TRBJ1-1
v_gene: TRBV27
d_gene: NA
abundance: many

CDR3aa: CASSERAGGQETQYF
CDR3nt: TGTGCCAGCAGCGAACGTGCGGGGGGACAGGAGACCCAGTACTTC
j_gene: TRBJ2-5
v_gene: TRBV9
d_gene: NA
abundance: NA

CDR3aa: CASLGYPITGVNGNQPQHF
CDR3nt: TGTGCCAGCTTAGGTTACCCAATTACAGGGGTCAATGGCAATCAGCCCCAGCATTTT
j_gene: TRBJ1-5
v_gene: TRBV27
d_gene: TRBD1
abundance: NA

CDR3aa: CTSSHYSQTYNEQFF
CDR3nt: TGTACCAGCAGCCACTATTCTCAAACCTACAATGAGCAGTTCTTC
j_gene: TRBJ2-1
v_gene: TRBV3-1
d_gene: NA
abundance: few

CDR3aa: CASSEWPDSYDSPLHF
CDR3nt: TGTGCCAGCAGTGAATGGCCCGACAGTTACGATTCACCCCTCCACTTT
j_gene: TRBJ1-6
v_gene: TRBV6-1
d_gene: NA
abundance: many

CDR3aa: CASSLDRGLANTEAFF
CDR3nt: TGTGCCAGCAGTTTAGACAGGGGGCTAGCGAACACTGAAGCTTTCTTT
j_gene: TRBJ1-1
v_gene: TRBV12-3/TRBV12-4
d_gene: TRBD1
abundance: many

CDR3aa: CGGRRTGGVRETQYF
CDR3nt: TGCGGAGGGCGGCGGACAGGGGGCGTCCGAGAGACCCAGTACTTC
j_gene: TRBJ2-5
v_gene: TRBV20-1
d_gene: TRBD1
abundance: many